The text below deals with one T cell receptor beta chain. Its cognate antigen is unknown. Isolation of the CD4+ and CD8+ populations was accomplished via positive magnetic bead selection, with purity assessed by flow cytometry. The table came from immunoSEQ multiplex PCR; TCRdb's copy has only in-frame clones and leaves some out. The data show about 25,000 clones, roughly 70% seen once. These data belong to a study of somatic mutations in cytotoxic T cells in rheumatoid arthritis. Study-level points and caveats: A rise in CD8+ clonality with age was seen in rheumatoid arthritis patients but not in healthy controls. With about 60 patients examined, several had a largest CD8+ clone exceeding 20% of CD8+ cells. Clonality measured in CD8+ T cells did not differ significantly between rheumatoid arthritis patients and age-matched healthy controls.

The V end lost 6 bases, the J end lost 4 bases, and 14 bases lay between the germline ends. CDR3 size: 14 residues. Germline loops: CDR1 SGHDN, CDR2 FVKESK. V gene TRBV14 combines with J gene TRBJ2-3, with a tentative D call TRBD1 (6 bases). Sequencing input: CD8+ T cells sorted from blood. This receptor was identified in a woman aged 18-29 years in good health. CDR3 loop: CASSLQDSADTQYF. As DNA, the CDR3 is TGTGCCAGCAGTCTACAGGACAGCGCAGATACGCAGTATTTT.